A single sample gave rise to the 17 T cell receptor beta chains below, sequenced in a study of blood T cells in healthy people across ages. It was with a sample-barcoded 5' primer and a J-beta primer mix that a second PCR of roughly 7 to 12 cycles was run. From the 5' RACE reads, TCRdb called clonotypes with MiXCR, one entry per CDR3 protein. The table lists about 780,000 distinct CDR3 sequences, 46% of them singletons, with roughly 20% in the top ten. The source material was blood. These receptors all come from a man older than 75 in good health.

This clonotype has only a few counts. The V and J genes are TRBV28 and TRBJ2-1; TRBD2 aligns across 10 bases. This CDR3 is 17 amino acids long. Germline V gives CDR1 MDHEN, CDR2 SYDVKM. The V segment lost 5 bases and the J segment 7 bases; nucleotides outside the gene matches: 14. In DNA, the CDR3 is TGTGCCAGCAGTCCCCGGACTAGCGGAGGGGGGAAAAATGAGCAGTTCTTC. This codes for CASSPRTSGGGKNEQFF.

The chain is built from TRBV10-3 and TRBJ2-6, with TRBD2 identical over 15 bases. The J segment lost 0 bases and the V segment lost 6 bases, leaving 9 bases of the junction unmatched. The germline CDR1 and CDR2 sequences are ENHRY and SYGVKD. The CDR3 is 20 amino acids. The CDR3 reads CAISEPGLAGGPSGANVLTF. CDR3 DNA: TGTGCCATCAGCGAACCGGGACTAGCGGGAGGCCCCTCTGGGGCCAACGTCCTGACTTTC.

Of note for this clonotype: One base away lies a much larger clone, so this may be a sequencing read error. V usage is TRBV27 and J usage is TRBJ1-6; no clear D gene. The CDR3 spans 13 residues. CDR1 MNHEY and CDR2 SMNVEV come from the germline V gene (reference sequence). DNA for the CDR3: TGTGCCAGCAGTCCCCTAGATAATTCACCCCTCTACTTT. Its translation is CASSPLDNSPLYF.

This clonotype has a handful of counts. V gene TRBV28 combines with J gene TRBJ2-5, with TRBD1 as a possible D gene (5 bases). The CDR3 loop spans 13 amino acids. Germline V gene sequence: CDR1 MDHEN, CDR2 SYDVKM. V lost 5 bases to trimming and J lost 5 bases, with 12 bases between them. CDR3 region: CASSQGNEETQYF. CDR3 nucleotide sequence: TGTGCCAGCAGTCAGGGCAACGAGGAGACCCAGTACTTC.

The chain has TRBV7-3 and TRBJ1-1; 11 positions match TRBD1. Unmatched junction bases numbered 6, after V lost 5 bases and J lost 4 bases. The CDR3 covers 15 residues. Looked up from germline, CDR1 is SGHTA and CDR2 is FQGTGA. CDR3 coding DNA: TGTGCCAGCAGCCCGGGGACAGGGGGGTTCACTGAAGCTTTCTTT. This gives the protein CASSPGTGGFTEAFF. Full variable domain (outside the CDR3, taken from reference TRBV7-3 and TRBJ1-1): GAGVSQTPSNKVTEKGKYVELRCDPISGHTALYWYRQSLGQGPEFLIYFQGTGAADDSGLPNDRFFAVRPEGSVSTLKIQRTERGDSAVYLCASSPGTGGFTEAFFGQGTRLTVV.

The chain uses TRBV7-2 and TRBJ1-2; 7 positions match TRBD1. This CDR3 spans 13 amino acids. In germline, CDR1 is SGHTA, CDR2 FQGNSA. J was trimmed by 3 bases and V by 4 bases; bases with no gene match: 2. CDR3 nucleotides: TGTGCCAGCAGCTCGGGACAGCACTATGGCTACACCTTC. Translation: CASSSGQHYGYTF.

The chain uses TRBV2 and TRBJ1-4, with a tentative D call TRBD1 (5 bases). Trimming cost V 3 bases and J 8 bases, with 7 bases left between them. The CDR3 runs 12 residues. Germline V gene data show CDR1 as SNHLY and CDR2 as FYNNEI. CDR3 region: CASSESGEKLFF. CDR3 sequence (DNA): TGTGCCAGCAGTGAGTCAGGGGAAAAACTGTTTTTT.

The sample holds many counts of this clonotype. CDR3 bases: TGTGCCAGCAGCGTAGACAGGGCCAATGAGCAGTTCTTC. It translates to CASSVDRANEQFF. The chain recombines TRBV9 with TRBJ2-1; a weak D match, TRBD1 (6 bases). This CDR3 spans 13 amino acids. Trimming stripped 0 bases from V and 6 bases from J, with 7 bases between. CDR1 and CDR2 (germline): SGDLS, YYNGEE.

This rearrangement joins TRBV5-1 to TRBJ2-5, with a weak D call TRBD1 (5 bases). The CDR3 has 14 residues. Looked up from germline, CDR1 is SGHRS and CDR2 is YFSETQ. V lost 5 bases and J 1 base, leaving 12 bases between the germline ends. CDR3 region: CASSPTEIQETQYF. CDR3 DNA: TGCGCCAGCAGTCCGACAGAGATCCAAGAGACCCAGTACTTC.

The count of this clonotype is one. The chain uses TRBV4-3 and TRBJ1-2; 7 positions agree with TRBD1. The CDR3 extends over 15 amino acids. Looked up from germline, CDR1 is LGHNA and CDR2 is YSLEER. V dropped 1 base and J dropped 4; count of bases not matched to a gene: 6. The CDR3, as DNA: TGCGCCAGCAGCCAAGCTCCAGGGGGGATCTATGGCTACACCTTC. As protein: CASSQAPGGIYGYTF.

A remark on this clonotype: A read error may explain this, as a much larger clone is one base away. The rearrangement joins TRBV12-3 or TRBV12-4 to TRBJ2-5; 10 bases align to TRBD1. The end of the DNA is better explained by TRBJ2-7, so the J call may be wrong. CDR3 size: 13 residues. CDR3 in DNA: TGTGCCAGCGGCCCGACAGGGGGCATCGAGCAGTACTTC. It encodes CASGPTGGIEQYF.

The table lists this clonotype with a few counts. The chain uses TRBV20-1 and TRBJ2-7, with D hard to call. V was cut by 1 base and J by 3 bases, with 13 bases left in between. This CDR3 has 14 residues. CDR1 is DFQATT, CDR2 SNEGSKA, per germline (reference sequence). The CDR3 bases are TGCAGTGCTAGAGGCACCACTCGTCACTACGAGCAGTACTTC. This codes for CSARGTTRHYEQYF.

The V and J genes are TRBV6-2 or TRBV6-3 and TRBJ2-1; the D gene is possibly TRBD1 (6 bases). The V gene lost 6 bases and the J gene lost 5 bases, with 17 bases spanning the gap. The CDR3 totals 15 residues. Germline CDR1 MNHEY, CDR2 SVGEGT. CDR3 DNA: TGTGCCAGCAGACAACACCGGGACAACAACAATGAGCAGTTCTTC. Residues: CASRQHRDNNNEQFF.

This chain joins TRBV7-2 and TRBJ2-3, with D possibly TRBD2 on 5 matching bases. Trimming took off 9 bases at V and 3 bases at J, with 16 bases between the two ends. The CDR3 loop spans 14 amino acids. Germline loops: CDR1 SGHTA, CDR2 FQGNSA. The CDR3 region has the DNA TGTGCCAGTGGGGAGAGAGTTAGTACAGATACGCAGTATTTT. It specifies CASGERVSTDTQYF. Full variable domain (rest looked up from reference TRBV7-2 and TRBJ2-3): GAGVSQSPSNKVTEKGKDVELRCDPISGHTALYWYRQSLGQGLEFLIYFQGNSAPDKSGLPSDRFSAERTGGSVSTLTIQRTQQEDSAVYLCASGERVSTDTQYFGPGTRLTVL.

The CDR3 coding sequence is TGTGCCAGCAGCTCTTCGGGACTCCGATCCCCCACAGATACGCAGTATTTT. Amino acids: CASSSSGLRSPTDTQYF. The rearrangement joins TRBV7-3 to TRBJ2-3; D is perhaps TRBD2 (6 bases). V lost 4 bases to trimming and J lost 2 bases, with 19 bases between them. Looked up from germline, CDR1 is SGHTA and CDR2 is FQGTGA. This CDR3 has 17 residues.

The V and J genes are TRBV2 and TRBJ2-7, with D perhaps TRBD1 (6 bases). The ends were cut back, 10 bases at V and 10 bases at J, with 23 bases in the middle. Germline values: CDR1 SNHLY, CDR2 FYNNEI. The CDR3 is made up of 13 amino acids. CDR3 residues: CATPTGDRRDQYF. CDR3 nucleotides: TGTGCCACCCCGACAGGAGACAGACGGGACCAGTACTTC.

This clonotype was seen many times. The V and J genes are TRBV9 and TRBJ2-5; D gene unclear. CDR3 length: 14 amino acids. V was clipped by 0 bases and J by 4 bases, with 10 bases between them. In germline, CDR1 is SGDLS, CDR2 YYNGEE. In DNA form, the CDR3 reads TGTGCCAGCAGCGTAGGATCTACCGTAGAGACCCAGTACTTC. This sequence encodes CASSVGSTVETQYF.